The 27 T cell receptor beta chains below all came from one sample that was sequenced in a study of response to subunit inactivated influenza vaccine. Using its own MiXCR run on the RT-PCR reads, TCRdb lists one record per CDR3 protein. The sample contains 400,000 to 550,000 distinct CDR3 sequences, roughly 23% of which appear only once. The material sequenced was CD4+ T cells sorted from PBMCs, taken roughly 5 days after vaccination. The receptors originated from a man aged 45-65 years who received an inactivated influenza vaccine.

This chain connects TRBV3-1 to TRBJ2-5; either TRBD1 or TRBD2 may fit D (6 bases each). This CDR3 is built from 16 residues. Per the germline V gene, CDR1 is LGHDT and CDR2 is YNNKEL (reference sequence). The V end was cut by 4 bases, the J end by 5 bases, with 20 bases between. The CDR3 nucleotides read TGTGCCAGCAGCCGTGGGACACTCACCGGGGGTGAGACCCAGTACTTC. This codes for CASSRGTLTGGETQYF.

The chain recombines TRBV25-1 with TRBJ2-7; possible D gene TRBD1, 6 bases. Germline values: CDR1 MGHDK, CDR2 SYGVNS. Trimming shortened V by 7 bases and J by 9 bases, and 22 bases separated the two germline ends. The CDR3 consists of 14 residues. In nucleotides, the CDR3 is TGTGCCAGCACCCCTTCCGGGACACGCAGGGTGCAGTACTTC. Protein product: CASTPSGTRRVQYF.

CDR3 protein: CAISESPSGRAAEQFF. Here the CDR3 DNA reads TGTGCCATCAGTGAGTCGCCTAGCGGGAGGGCCGCTGAGCAGTTCTTC. The J gene is TRBJ2-1, the V gene TRBV10-3, with 12 bases identical to TRBD2. The CDR3 extends over 16 amino acids. Losses at the gene ends were 0 bases for V and 9 bases for J; bases not matched to a gene: 6. The V gene's germline CDR1 is ENHRY and CDR2 SYGVKD.

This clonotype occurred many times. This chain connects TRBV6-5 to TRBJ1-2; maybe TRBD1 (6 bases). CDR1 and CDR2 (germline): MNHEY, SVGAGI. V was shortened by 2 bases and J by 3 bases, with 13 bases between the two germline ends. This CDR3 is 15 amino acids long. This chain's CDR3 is CASSYRTGKDYGYTF. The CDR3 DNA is TGTGCCAGCAGTTACCGCACAGGGAAAGACTATGGCTACACCTTC.

CDR3 amino acids: CASRPSSGRINEQFF. The CDR3 DNA sequence: TGTGCCAGCAGGCCATCGAGCGGGAGAATCAATGAGCAGTTCTTC. This chain uses TRBV6-1 with TRBJ2-1; 8 nucleotides align to TRBD2. The CDR3 has 15 amino acids. Germline V gene lookup returns CDR1 MNHNS and CDR2 SASEGT. V shed 6 bases and J 6 bases; nucleotides not matched to a gene: 10.

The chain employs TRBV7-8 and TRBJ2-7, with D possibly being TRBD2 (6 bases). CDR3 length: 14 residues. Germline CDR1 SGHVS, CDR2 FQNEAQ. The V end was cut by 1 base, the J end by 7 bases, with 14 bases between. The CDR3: CASSLGRLAKEQYF. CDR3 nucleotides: TGTGCCAGCAGCTTAGGTCGGCTAGCGAAAGAGCAGTACTTC.

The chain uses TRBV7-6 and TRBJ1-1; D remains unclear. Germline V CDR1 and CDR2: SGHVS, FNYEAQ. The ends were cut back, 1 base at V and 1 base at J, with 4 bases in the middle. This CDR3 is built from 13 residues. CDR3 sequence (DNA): TGTGCCAGCAGCTTAGAGAAGAACACTGAAGCTTTCTTT. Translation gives CASSLEKNTEAFF.

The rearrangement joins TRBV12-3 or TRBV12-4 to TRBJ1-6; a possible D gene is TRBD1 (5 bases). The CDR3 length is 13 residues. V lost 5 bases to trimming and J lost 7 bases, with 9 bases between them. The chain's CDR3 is CASSEPGNSPLHF. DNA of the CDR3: TGTGCCAGCAGTGAACCAGGGAATTCACCCCTCCACTTT.

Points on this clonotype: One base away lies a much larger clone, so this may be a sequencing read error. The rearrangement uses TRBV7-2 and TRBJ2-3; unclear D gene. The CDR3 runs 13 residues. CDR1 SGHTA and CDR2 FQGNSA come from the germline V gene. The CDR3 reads CASSLDRGDTKYF. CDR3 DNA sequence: TGTGCCAGCAGCTTAGACCGCGGAGATACGAAGTATTTT.

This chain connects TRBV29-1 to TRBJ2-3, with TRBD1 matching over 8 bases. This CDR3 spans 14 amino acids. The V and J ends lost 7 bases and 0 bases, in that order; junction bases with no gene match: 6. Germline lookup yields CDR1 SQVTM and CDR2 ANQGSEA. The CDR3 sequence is CSESRGLSTDTQYF. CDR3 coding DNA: TGCAGCGAATCCAGGGGGCTAAGCACAGATACGCAGTATTTT.

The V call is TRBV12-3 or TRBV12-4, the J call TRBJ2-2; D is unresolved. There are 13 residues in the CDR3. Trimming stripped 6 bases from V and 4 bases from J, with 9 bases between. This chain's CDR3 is CASSVASTGELFF. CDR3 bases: TGTGCCAGCAGCGTCGCCAGCACCGGGGAGCTGTTTTTT.

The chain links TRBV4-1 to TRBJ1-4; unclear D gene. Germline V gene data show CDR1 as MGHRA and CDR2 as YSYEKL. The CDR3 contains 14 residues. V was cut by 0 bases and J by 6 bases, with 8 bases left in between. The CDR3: CASSQDNQDEKLFF. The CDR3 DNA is TGCGCCAGCAGCCAAGATAACCAGGATGAAAAACTGTTTTTT.

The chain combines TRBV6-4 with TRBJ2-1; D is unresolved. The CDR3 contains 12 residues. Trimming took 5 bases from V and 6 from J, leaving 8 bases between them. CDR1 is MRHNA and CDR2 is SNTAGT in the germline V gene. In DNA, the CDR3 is TGTGCCAGCAGTTGGACGCTCAATGAGCAGTTCTTC. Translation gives CASSWTLNEQFF.

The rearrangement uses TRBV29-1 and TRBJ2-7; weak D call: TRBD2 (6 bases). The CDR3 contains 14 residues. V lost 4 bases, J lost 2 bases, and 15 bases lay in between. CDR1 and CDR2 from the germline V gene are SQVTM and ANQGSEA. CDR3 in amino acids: CSVGPRAGTYEQYF. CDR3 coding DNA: TGCAGCGTTGGGCCCCGGGCGGGAACCTACGAGCAGTACTTC.

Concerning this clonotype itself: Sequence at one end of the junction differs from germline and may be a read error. This chain's CDR3 is CAGSVVGNTGTQYF. In DNA, the CDR3 is TGTGCCGGCAGCGTGGTAGGGAACACCGGGACCCAGTACTTC. This rearrangement joins TRBV5-6 to TRBJ2-5, with D uncertain. Germline V gene sequence: CDR1 SGHDT, CDR2 YYEEEE. The CDR3 runs to 14 residues.

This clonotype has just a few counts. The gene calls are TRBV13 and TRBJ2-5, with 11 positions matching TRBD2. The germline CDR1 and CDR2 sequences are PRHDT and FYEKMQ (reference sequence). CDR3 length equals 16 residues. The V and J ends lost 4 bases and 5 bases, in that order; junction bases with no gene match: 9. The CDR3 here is CASSSGTSGPPETQYF. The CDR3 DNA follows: TGTGCCAGCAGCTCGGGGACTAGCGGACCTCCGGAGACCCAGTACTTC.

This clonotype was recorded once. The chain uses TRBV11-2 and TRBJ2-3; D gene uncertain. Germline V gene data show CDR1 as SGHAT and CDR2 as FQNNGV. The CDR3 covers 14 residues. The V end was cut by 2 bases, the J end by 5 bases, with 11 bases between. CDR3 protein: CASSLSLGRDTQYF. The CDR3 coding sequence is TGTGCCAGCAGCTTAAGTTTGGGAAGAGATACGCAGTATTTT. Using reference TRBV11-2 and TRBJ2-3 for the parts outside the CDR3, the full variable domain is EAGVAQSPRYKIIEKRQSVAFWCNPISGHATLYWYQQILGQGPKLLIQFQNNGVVDDSQLPKDRFSAERLKGVDSTLKIQPAKLEDSAVYLCASSLSLGRDTQYFGPGTRLTVL.

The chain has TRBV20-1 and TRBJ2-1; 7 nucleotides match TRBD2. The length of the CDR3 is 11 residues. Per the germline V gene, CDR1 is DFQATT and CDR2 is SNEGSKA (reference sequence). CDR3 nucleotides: TGCAAGGGCGGGGGTTACAATGAGCAGTTCTTC. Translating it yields CKGGGYNEQFF.

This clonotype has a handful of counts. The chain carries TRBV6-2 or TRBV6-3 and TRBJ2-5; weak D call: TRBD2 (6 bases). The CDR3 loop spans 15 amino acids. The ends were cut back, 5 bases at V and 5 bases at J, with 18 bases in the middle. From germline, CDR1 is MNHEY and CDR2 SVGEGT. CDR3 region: CASSRLSGWRETQYF. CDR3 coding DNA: TGTGCCAGCAGTCGTCTTAGCGGTTGGCGGGAGACCCAGTACTTC.

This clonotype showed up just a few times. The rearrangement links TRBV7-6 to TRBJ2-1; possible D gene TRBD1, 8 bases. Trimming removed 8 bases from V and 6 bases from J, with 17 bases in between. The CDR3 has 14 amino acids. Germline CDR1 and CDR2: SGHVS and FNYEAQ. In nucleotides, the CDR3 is TGTGCCAGCGGAACAGGGGGGGGGTCCAATGAGCAGTTCTTC. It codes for CASGTGGGSNEQFF.

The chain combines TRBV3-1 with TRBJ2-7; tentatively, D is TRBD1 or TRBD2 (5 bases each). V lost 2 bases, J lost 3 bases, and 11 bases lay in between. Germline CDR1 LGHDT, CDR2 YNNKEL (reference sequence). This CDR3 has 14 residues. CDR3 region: CASSQTGTIYEQYF. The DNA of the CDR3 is TGTGCCAGCAGCCAAACCGGGACCATCTACGAGCAGTACTTC.

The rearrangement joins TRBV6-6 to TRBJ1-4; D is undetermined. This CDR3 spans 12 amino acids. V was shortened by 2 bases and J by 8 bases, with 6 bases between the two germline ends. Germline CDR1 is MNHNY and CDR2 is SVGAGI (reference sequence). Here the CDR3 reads CASSYRWEKLFF. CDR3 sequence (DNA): TGTGCCAGCAGTTACCGCTGGGAAAAACTGTTTTTT.

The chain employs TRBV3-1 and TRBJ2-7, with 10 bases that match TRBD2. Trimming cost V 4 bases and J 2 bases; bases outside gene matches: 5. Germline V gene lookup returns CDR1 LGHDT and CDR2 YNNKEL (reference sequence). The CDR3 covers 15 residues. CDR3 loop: CASSPSSGGPYEQYF. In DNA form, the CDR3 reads TGTGCCAGCAGCCCGTCTAGCGGGGGACCCTACGAGCAGTACTTC.

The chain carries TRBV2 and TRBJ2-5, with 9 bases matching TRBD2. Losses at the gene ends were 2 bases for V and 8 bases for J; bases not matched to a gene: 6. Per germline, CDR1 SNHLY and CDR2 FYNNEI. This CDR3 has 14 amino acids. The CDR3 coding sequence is TGTGCCAGCAGTGAAATGGGACTAGCTAGTACCCAGTACTTC. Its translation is CASSEMGLASTQYF.

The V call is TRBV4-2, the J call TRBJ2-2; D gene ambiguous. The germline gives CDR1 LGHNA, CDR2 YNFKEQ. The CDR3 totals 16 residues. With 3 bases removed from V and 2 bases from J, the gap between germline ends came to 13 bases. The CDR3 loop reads CASSHLSRSNTGELFF. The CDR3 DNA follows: TGTGCCAGCAGCCATTTATCCAGAAGCAACACCGGGGAGCTGTTTTTT.

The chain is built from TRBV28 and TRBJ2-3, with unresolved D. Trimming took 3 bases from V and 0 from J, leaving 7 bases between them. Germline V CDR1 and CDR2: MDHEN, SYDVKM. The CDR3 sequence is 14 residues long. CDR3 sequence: CASSLLFSTDTQYF. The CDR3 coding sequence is TGTGCCAGCAGTTTGTTGTTTAGCACAGATACGCAGTATTTT.

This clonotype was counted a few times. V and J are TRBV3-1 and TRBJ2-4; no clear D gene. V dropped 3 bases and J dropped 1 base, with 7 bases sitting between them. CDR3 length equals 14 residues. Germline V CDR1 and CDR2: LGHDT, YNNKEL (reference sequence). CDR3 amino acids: CASSQSGAKNIQYF. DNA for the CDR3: TGTGCCAGCAGCCAGAGTGGCGCCAAAAACATTCAGTACTTC.